The 30 T cell receptor beta chains in this list originate from one sample, sequenced in a study of T cells in Graves' hyperthyroidism and ophthalmopathy. The source material, RNA transcripts, was used to amplify TCR beta CDR3 regions. The HTBI primer set served for first-round RT-PCR of the TCR CDR3. TCRdb re-called the multiplex PCR reads through MiXCR, storing one row per CDR3 protein. The table records nearly 750,000 distinct CDR3 sequences, roughly 32% of them present only once. Material for sequencing was blood. These receptors all stem from a woman aged 40 to 50 with Graves' hyperthyroidism.

CDR3 DNA sequence: TGTGCCAGCAGCTTAGGGAGGGACGGATCCATGAGCGAGCAGTACTTC. Encoded protein: CASSLGRDGSMSEQYF. V is TRBV7-9 and J is TRBJ2-7; D perhaps matches TRBD2 (6 bases). CDR1 is SEHNR and CDR2 is FQNEAQ in the germline V gene (reference sequence). The CDR3 spans 16 residues. V was pared by 1 base and J by 6 bases, with 19 bases between.

In its sample, this clonotype was seen many times. The rearrangement uses TRBV7-4 and TRBJ1-5; D gene unclear. The CDR3 runs 15 residues. Germline CDR1 reads SGHVT; CDR2 reads SQSDAQ. V was clipped by 5 bases and J by 0 bases, with 11 bases between them. The CDR3 bases are TGTGCCAGCAGCCCTGATTGGGGTAGCAATCAGCCCCAGCATTTT. This encodes CASSPDWGSNQPQHF.

The V gene is TRBV6-2 or TRBV6-3, the J gene TRBJ1-2; D perhaps matches TRBD1 (5 bases). Between the trimmed V and J ends, which lost 9 bases and 3 bases, there was a span of 14 bases. The CDR3 has 13 residues. Germline V gene lookup returns CDR1 MNHEY and CDR2 SVGEGT. The CDR3 is CASSRVDYYGYTF. The CDR3 region has the DNA TGTGCCAGTTCCAGGGTTGACTACTATGGCTACACCTTC.

As regards this clonotype: Its ends do not fully match the called genes, so a read error is possible. The chain combines TRBV7-9 with TRBJ1-1; a weak D match, TRBD1 (5 bases). The CDR3 totals 15 residues. Germline V gene data show CDR1 as SEHNR and CDR2 as FQNEAQ (reference sequence). The DNA for the CDR3 is TGTGCCCGCAGCTTAGTCCTCAGCAGGGCAGGTTGGGGTTTCTTT. Translated, it gives CARSLVLSRAGWGFF.

This clonotype appeared many times. The chain couples TRBV7-9 to TRBJ1-2; TRBD1 might be the D (6 bases). There are 13 residues in the CDR3. Trimming took off 4 bases at V and 7 bases at J, with 13 bases between the two ends. Germline CDR1 SEHNR, CDR2 FQNEAQ (reference sequence). Here the CDR3 reads CASSWRGAGGYTF. The DNA for the CDR3 is TGTGCCAGCAGCTGGCGGGGGGCTGGTGGCTACACCTTC.

This clonotype was seen ten or more times. The chain uses TRBV2 and TRBJ1-5; D is possibly TRBD1 (6 bases). The CDR3 covers 15 residues. Germline V gene sequence: CDR1 SNHLY, CDR2 FYNNEI. Trimming stripped 5 bases from V and 0 bases from J, with 11 bases between. CDR3 residues: CASSTGTLSNQPQHF. CDR3 nucleotides: TGTGCCAGCAGTACCGGGACACTTAGCAATCAGCCCCAGCATTTT.

This clonotype has a count of ten or more. The chain employs TRBV4-1 and TRBJ1-6; the match to TRBD1 covers 7 bases. The CDR3 extends over 15 amino acids. With V trimmed by 0 bases and J by 10 bases, 6 bases remained unmatched. Germline loops: CDR1 MGHRA, CDR2 YSYEKL. CDR3 sequence (DNA): TGCGCCAGCAGCCAAGACCAGGGGGAGTACTCACCCCTCCACTTT. Amino acids: CASSQDQGEYSPLHF.

This clonotype came up many times. Germline and junction disagree at one end, which may indicate a read error. The chain carries TRBV5-1 and TRBJ1-1, with no clear D. The CDR3 contains 14 residues. Germline V gene sequence: CDR1 SGHRS, CDR2 YFSETQ. In DNA form, the CDR3 reads TGTGCCAGCAGCTTAGTGACGGGAGGGACTGAAGCTTTCTTT. It codes for CASSLVTGGTEAFF.

Only a few counts were recorded for this clonotype. V usage is TRBV3-1 and J usage is TRBJ1-2; D is undetermined. The CDR3 contains 12 residues. The V and J ends lost 2 bases and 8 bases respectively, with 9 bases between them. CDR1 is LGHDT and CDR2 is YNNKEL in the germline V gene (reference sequence). For the CDR3, the DNA is TGTGCCAGCAGCCAACTCTACTTGGGCTACACCTTC. It specifies CASSQLYLGYTF. Together with reference TRBV3-1 and TRBJ1-2, the CDR3 gives the full variable domain: DTAVSQTPKYLVTQMGNDKSIKCEQNLGHDTMYWYKQDSKKFLKIMFSYNNKELIINETVPNRFSPKSPDKAHLNLHINSLELGDSAVYFCASSQLYLGYTFGSGTRLTVV.

The chain combines TRBV10-1 with TRBJ1-1, with a possible D match to TRBD1 (5 bases). The V end was cut by 6 bases, the J end by 3 bases, with 11 bases between. CDR3 length: 13 amino acids. Germline-derived CDR1 and CDR2 are WNHNN and SYGVQD (reference sequence). CDR3 amino acids: CASRRDGYTEAFF. As DNA, the CDR3 is TGCGCCAGCAGGCGGGACGGTTACACTGAAGCTTTCTTT.

The table lists this clonotype with a few counts. V and J are TRBV28 and TRBJ1-4; D is ambiguous. This CDR3 spans 13 amino acids. Trimming pared 5 bases from V and 6 bases from J, leaving 10 bases between. Germline V gene data show CDR1 as MDHEN and CDR2 as SYDVKM. The chain's CDR3 is CASSPSRHEKLFF. The CDR3 DNA follows: TGTGCCAGCAGTCCGTCACGGCATGAAAAACTGTTTTTT.

Details on this clonotype: This may stem from a read error, because a much larger clone lies one nucleotide away. V is TRBV10-3 and J is TRBJ1-5; TRBD1 might be the D (5 bases). CDR3 length equals 15 residues. In germline, CDR1 is ENHRY, CDR2 SYGVKD. As DNA, the CDR3 is TGTGGCACCAGGCCAGAGACAGCTAGCAATCAGCCCCAGCATTTT. Protein: CGTRPETASNQPQHF.

Only a few counts were recorded for this clonotype. V usage is TRBV20-1 and J usage is TRBJ1-4, with a tentative D call TRBD1 (5 bases). From germline, CDR1 is DFQATT and CDR2 SNEGSKA (reference sequence). Trimming stripped 4 bases from V and 5 bases from J, with 14 bases between. The CDR3 spans 14 residues. As DNA, the CDR3 is TGCAGTGCTAACCCGGGACCGGACAATGAAAAACTGTTTTTT. Protein sequence: CSANPGPDNEKLFF.

Of note for this clonotype: A much larger clone lies a single base off, so this may be a read error. The gene calls are TRBV7-2 and TRBJ1-6, with 7 bases lining up with TRBD1. The CDR3 has 18 residues. Germline CDR1 and CDR2: SGHTA and FQGNSA. Trimming took 2 bases from V and 6 from J; bases not matched to a gene: 13. The CDR3 DNA is TGTGCCAGCAGCTTACAGCCCCGGGACAGCGGACTTAATTCACCCCTCCACTTT. Translation gives CASSLQPRDSGLNSPLHF.

The gene calls are TRBV7-2 and TRBJ1-5; TRBD1 is a possible D gene (6 bases). Germline V gene sequence: CDR1 SGHTA, CDR2 FQGNSA. Trimming left V 1 base short and J 5 bases short, with 9 bases between. CDR3 length: 14 residues. CDR3 bases: TGTGCCAGCAGCTTAGAGGGGGGGGATCAGCCCCAGCATTTT. Its translation: CASSLEGGDQPQHF.

This clonotype was seen at least ten times. The chain joins TRBV24-1 to TRBJ1-6, with 10 bases that match TRBD1. CDR1 is KGHDR and CDR2 is SFDVKD in the germline V gene. This CDR3 is built from 16 residues. With 2 bases clipped from V and 4 bases from J, the junction kept 1 base outside the gene matches. CDR3 protein: CATSDWTGGYNSPLHF. The CDR3 nucleotides read TGTGCCACCAGTGATTGGACAGGGGGTTATAATTCACCCCTCCACTTT.

The chain is built from TRBV28 and TRBJ1-2; TRBD1 matches at 7 bases. Germline trimming cut 11 bases from V and 4 bases from J; bases unmatched to any gene: 10. The germline V gene encodes CDR1 MDHEN and CDR2 SYDVKM. The CDR3 spans 13 residues. The CDR3, as DNA: TGTGCCGGCGAGGCGGGACAGCTCTATGGCTACACCTTC. It specifies CAGEAGQLYGYTF.

The chain uses TRBV6-6 and TRBJ1-5, with a possible D match to TRBD1 (6 bases). The length of the CDR3 is 14 residues. In germline, CDR1 is MNHNY, CDR2 SVGAGI (reference sequence). The ends were cut back, 4 bases at V and 3 bases at J, with 10 bases in the middle. The CDR3 DNA is TGTGCCAGCAGTTCACAGGGACACAATCAGCCCCAGCATTTT. This encodes CASSSQGHNQPQHF.

The chain employs TRBV19 and TRBJ2-2, with a weak D call TRBD1 (6 bases). Trimming cost V 4 bases and J 7 bases, with 16 bases left between them. CDR3 size: 15 residues. Per germline, CDR1 LNHDA and CDR2 SQIVND (reference sequence). The chain's CDR3 is CASSSLQVDSGELFF. The CDR3 nucleotides are TGTGCCAGTAGTAGTTTACAGGTGGACAGCGGGGAGCTGTTTTTT. The full variable domain, with the rest looked up from reference TRBV19 and TRBJ2-2, is DGGITQSPKYLFRKEGQNVTLSCEQNLNHDAMYWYRQDPGQGLRLIYYSQIVNDFQKGDIAEGYSVSREKKESFPLTVTSAQKNPTAFYLCASSSLQVDSGELFFGEGSRLTVL.

This clonotype turned up a few times. The V and J genes are TRBV6-5 and TRBJ1-6, with no clear D. The CDR3 has 14 amino acids. Deletions cut 0 bases from V and 9 bases from J, with 9 bases between. Germline values: CDR1 MNHEY, CDR2 SVGAGI. Here the CDR3 reads CASSYSGVSSPLHF. The CDR3 DNA reads as TGTGCCAGCAGTTACTCTGGGGTGAGTTCACCCCTCCACTTT.

This clonotype came up many times. The chain employs TRBV15 and TRBJ1-2, with a possible D match to TRBD1 (5 bases). The CDR3 has 13 residues. The V gene lost 5 bases and the J gene lost 7 bases, with 14 bases spanning the gap. CDR1 and CDR2 (germline): LNHNV, YYDKDF (reference sequence). CDR3 in amino acids: CATSARVTGGYTF. The CDR3 DNA is TGTGCCACCAGCGCCAGGGTAACCGGTGGCTACACCTTC.

Concerning this clonotype: A much larger clone is a single base away; this may be a read error. The V and J genes are TRBV2 and TRBJ1-1, with D possibly TRBD1 on 5 matching bases. V gave up 1 base and J gave up 6 bases, with 12 bases separating them. CDR3 length: 14 amino acids. Germline V lookup: CDR1 SNHLY, CDR2 FYNNEI. Written as DNA, the CDR3 is TGTGCCAGCAGTGAAGGAGGGGCCGCCGCTGAAGCTTTCTTT. Its protein product is CASSEGGAAAEAFF. The variable domain in full, with the rest retrieved from reference TRBV2 and TRBJ1-1, is EPEVTQTPSHQVTQMGQEVILRCVPISNHLYFYWYRQILGQKVEFLVSFYNNEISEKSEIFDDQFSVERPDGSNFTLKIRSTKLEDSAMYFCASSEGGAAAEAFFGQGTRLTVV.

This clonotype occurred many times. J is TRBJ1-5 and V is TRBV7-9, with D uncertain. The CDR3 has 14 residues. V lost 3 bases and J 5 bases, leaving 11 bases between the germline ends. Germline V CDR1 and CDR2: SEHNR, FQNEAQ (reference sequence). The CDR3 region has the DNA TGTGCCAGCAGCTTTAGTACAGCCTATCAGCCCCAGCATTTT. This codes for CASSFSTAYQPQHF.

As for this clonotype: An end of the junction does not agree with germline; a read error may underlie this. The chain employs TRBV6-1 and TRBJ2-7; tentatively, D is TRBD1 (5 bases). Germline V gene lookup returns CDR1 MNHNS and CDR2 SASEGT. The CDR3 totals 14 residues. The CDR3 region has the DNA TGTGCCAGCAGTGAGTCAATCCACAGGTCCGAGAAGTACTTC. It yields the protein CASSESIHRSEKYF.

This chain connects TRBV18 to TRBJ1-2; weak D call: TRBD1 (6 bases). CDR1 and CDR2 from the germline V gene are KGHSH and LQKENI. The CDR3 runs 15 residues. V lost 0 bases and J 2 bases, leaving 10 bases between the germline ends. CDR3 loop: CASSPPRGQNYGYTF. The CDR3 DNA reads as TGTGCCAGCTCACCACCCCGGGGGCAAAACTATGGCTACACCTTC.

As to this clonotype: Because the CDR3's place on the DNA is in doubt, the DNA is left out and the CDR3 is given as listed by TCRdb. The gene calls are TRBV10-3 and TRBJ2-2; the table's D call, TRBD1, was not checked against the DNA. Germline V gene lookup returns CDR1 ENHRY and CDR2 SYGVKD. Including both end residues, the CDR3 is 15 amino acids long. The CDR3 here is CAISETGTGTGSCFF.

This clonotype was found a few times. V gene TRBV6-6 combines with J gene TRBJ1-1; 8 bases are a match to TRBD1. J was trimmed by 6 bases and V by 5 bases; bases with no gene match: 8. Germline values: CDR1 MNHNY, CDR2 SVGAGI (reference sequence). There are 14 residues in the CDR3. The CDR3 spells CASSPRQGNAEAFF. In DNA, the CDR3 is TGTGCCAGCAGTCCCAGACAGGGGAATGCTGAAGCTTTCTTT.

The sample holds a few counts of this clonotype. The rearrangement links TRBV11-2 to TRBJ1-2; a weak D match, TRBD1 (5 bases). Per germline, CDR1 SGHAT and CDR2 FQNNGV. This CDR3 contains 15 residues. V gave up 5 bases and J gave up 5 bases, with 18 bases separating them. DNA of the CDR3: TGTGCCAGCAGCCCCCACGGCGGGGGGGTTTATGGCTACACCTTC. This encodes CASSPHGGGVYGYTF.

Note on this clonotype: Germline is not matched at one junction end, which may reflect a read error. This chain connects TRBV5-1 to TRBJ1-6, with a tentative D call TRBD1 (6 bases). The CDR3 has 16 residues. CDR1 and CDR2 (germline): SGHRS, YFSETQ. CDR3 nucleotide sequence: TGCGCCTGCAGCTTGGCCGACAGGACCGGGTACTCACCCCTCCACTTT. Translation gives CACSLADRTGYSPLHF.

The V and J genes are TRBV7-9 and TRBJ1-2; no clear D gene. The CDR3 contains 13 residues. The germline V and J ends were trimmed by 5 bases and 7 bases, with 14 bases remaining between them. CDR1 and CDR2 (germline): SEHNR, FQNEAQ (reference sequence). Here the CDR3 reads CASSLQREGGYTF. The CDR3 nucleotides are TGTGCCAGCAGCCTACAGAGGGAGGGTGGCTACACCTTC.